These 5 T cell receptor beta chains were sequenced from one sample in a study of blood T cell repertoires in COVID-19. Clones were sequenced by immunoSEQ multiplex PCR, and TCRdb holds only the in-frame ones, with some missing. The sample contains 10,000 to 15,000 clones, about 78% of which appear only once. Sequencing was carried out using peripheral blood. The source of these receptors is a human donor in a cohort sampled during active COVID-19.

This chain connects TRBV6-6 to TRBJ1-2; D possibly corresponds to TRBD1 (6 bases). The CDR3 length is 16 residues. Trimming took off 5 bases at V and 3 bases at J, with 19 bases between the two ends. The germline V gene has CDR1 MNHNY and CDR2 SVGAGI (reference sequence). CDR3 residues: CASSKMGGQGDYGYTF. CDR3 sequence (DNA): TGTGCCAGCAGTAAAATGGGGGGGCAGGGTGACTATGGCTACACCTTC.

The chain couples TRBV11-1 to TRBJ1-1, with TRBD1 matching 11 bases. V trimming: 5 bases; J trimming: 3 bases; junction bases outside the gene matches: 2. CDR3 length: 14 amino acids. The germline V gene has CDR1 SGHAT and CDR2 FQDESV (reference sequence). The CDR3 DNA follows: TGTGCCAGCAGCGGGACAGGGGGGGACACTGAAGCTTTCTTT. This codes for CASSGTGGDTEAFF.

Only a few counts were recorded for this clone. The chain uses TRBV7-8 and TRBJ2-3; 8 positions match TRBD1. This CDR3 spans 16 amino acids. Per germline, CDR1 SGHVS and CDR2 FQNEAQ. V gave up 1 base and J gave up 2 bases; unmatched junction bases: 5. The CDR3 here is CASSLGTGPPTDTQYF. CDR3 DNA: TGTGCCAGCAGCTTAGGGACAGGGCCCCCCACAGATACGCAGTATTTT.

This chain connects TRBV5-1 to TRBJ1-1; no reliable D call. Germline loops: CDR1 SGHRS, CDR2 YFSETQ. The V end was cut by 0 bases, the J end by 1 base, with 10 bases between. The CDR3 is made up of 15 amino acids. In DNA, the CDR3 is TGCGCCAGCAGCTTGGAGAGGGCGGGGAACACTGAAGCTTTCTTT. This codes for CASSLERAGNTEAFF.

This sequence joins TRBV10-3 and TRBJ2-6; possibly TRBD1 for D (6 bases). V was shortened by 6 bases and J by 0 bases, with 6 bases between the two germline ends. The CDR3 has 14 residues. Germline lookup yields CDR1 ENHRY and CDR2 SYGVKD. CDR3 sequence (DNA): TGTGCCATCAGGGACAGCTCTGGGGCCAACGTCCTGACTTTC. This codes for CAIRDSSGANVLTF.